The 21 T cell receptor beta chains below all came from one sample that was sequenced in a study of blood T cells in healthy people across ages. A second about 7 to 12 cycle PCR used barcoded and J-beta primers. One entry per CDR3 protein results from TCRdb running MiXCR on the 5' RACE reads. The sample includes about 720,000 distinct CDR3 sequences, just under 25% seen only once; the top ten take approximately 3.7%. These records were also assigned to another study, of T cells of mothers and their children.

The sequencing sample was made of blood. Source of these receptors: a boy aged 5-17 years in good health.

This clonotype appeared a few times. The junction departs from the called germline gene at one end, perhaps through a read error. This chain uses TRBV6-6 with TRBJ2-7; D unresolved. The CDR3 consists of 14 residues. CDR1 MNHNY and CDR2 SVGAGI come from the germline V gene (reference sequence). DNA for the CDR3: TGTGCCGGCAGTTACTCGAAAGTCCTGGACGAGCAGTACTTC. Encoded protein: CAGSYSKVLDEQYF.

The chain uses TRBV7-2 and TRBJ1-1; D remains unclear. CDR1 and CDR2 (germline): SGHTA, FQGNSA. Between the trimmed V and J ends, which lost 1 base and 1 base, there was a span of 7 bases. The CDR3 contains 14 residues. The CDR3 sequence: CASSLVQTNTEAFF. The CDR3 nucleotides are TGTGCCAGCAGCTTAGTTCAAACGAACACTGAAGCTTTCTTT.

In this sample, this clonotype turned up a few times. The CDR3 nucleotides are TGCAGCGTTGCTTACACTGAAGCTTTCTTT. Its protein is CSVAYTEAFF. The chain links TRBV29-1 to TRBJ1-1; unclear D gene. This CDR3 region has 10 residues. Germline lookup yields CDR1 SQVTM and CDR2 ANQGSEA. Trimming shortened V by 4 bases and J by 3 bases, and 3 bases separated the two germline ends.

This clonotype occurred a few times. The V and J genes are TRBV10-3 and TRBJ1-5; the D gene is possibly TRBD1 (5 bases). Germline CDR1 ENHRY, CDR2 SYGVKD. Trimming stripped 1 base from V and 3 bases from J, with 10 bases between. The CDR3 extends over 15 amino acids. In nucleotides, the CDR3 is TGTGCCATCAGTGAGTTGATAGGGGTCAATCAGCCCCAGCATTTT. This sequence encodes CAISELIGVNQPQHF.

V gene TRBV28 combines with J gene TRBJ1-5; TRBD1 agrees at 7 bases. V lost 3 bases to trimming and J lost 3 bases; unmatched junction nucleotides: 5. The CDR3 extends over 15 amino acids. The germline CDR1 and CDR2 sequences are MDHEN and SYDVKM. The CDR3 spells CASSLTGIPNQPQHF. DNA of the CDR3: TGTGCCAGCAGTTTGACAGGGATTCCCAATCAGCCCCAGCATTTT. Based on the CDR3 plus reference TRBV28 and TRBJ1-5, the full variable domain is DVKVTQSSRYLVKRTGEKVFLECVQDMDHENMFWYRQDPGLGLRLIYFSYDVKMKEKGDIPEGYSVSREKKERFSLILESASTNQTSMYLCASSLTGIPNQPQHFGDGTRLSIL.

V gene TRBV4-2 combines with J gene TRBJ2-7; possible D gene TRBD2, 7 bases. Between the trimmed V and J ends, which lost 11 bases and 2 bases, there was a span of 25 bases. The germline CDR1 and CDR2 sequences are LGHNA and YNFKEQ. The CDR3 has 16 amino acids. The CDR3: CACTTYHGGGAYEQYF. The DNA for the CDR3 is TGTGCCTGCACCACTTATCATGGCGGGGGCGCCTACGAGCAGTACTTC.

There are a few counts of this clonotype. CDR3 amino acids: CASSLRSGGIDTQYF. The CDR3 region has the DNA TGTGCCAGCAGCTTGAGAAGCGGGGGGATAGATACGCAGTATTTT. The gene calls are TRBV7-2 and TRBJ2-3; 9 bases map to TRBD2. CDR1 and CDR2 from the germline V gene are SGHTA and FQGNSA. The CDR3 loop spans 15 amino acids. V lost 3 bases to trimming and J lost 5 bases; unmatched junction nucleotides: 6.

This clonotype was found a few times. The CDR3 nucleotides are TGTGCCAGCAGCGTAGATGGGGGAACCGTGTACTTC. Its translation: CASSVDGGTVYF. This chain connects TRBV9 to TRBJ2-7; the D call may be TRBD1 or TRBD2 (5 bases each). The CDR3 is 12 residues long. Per germline, CDR1 SGDLS and CDR2 YYNGEE. V was shortened by 0 bases and J by 12 bases, with 13 bases between the two germline ends.

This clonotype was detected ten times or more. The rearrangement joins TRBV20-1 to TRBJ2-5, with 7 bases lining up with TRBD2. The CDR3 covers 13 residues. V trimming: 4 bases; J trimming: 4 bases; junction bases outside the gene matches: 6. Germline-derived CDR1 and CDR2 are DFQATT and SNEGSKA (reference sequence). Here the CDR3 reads CSAILPSGETQYF. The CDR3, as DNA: TGCAGTGCTATCCTTCCTAGCGGAGAGACCCAGTACTTC.

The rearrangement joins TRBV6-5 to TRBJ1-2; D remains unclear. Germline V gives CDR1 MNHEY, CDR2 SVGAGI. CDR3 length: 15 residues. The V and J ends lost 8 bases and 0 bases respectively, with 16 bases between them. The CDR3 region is CASQPGPSSNYGYTF. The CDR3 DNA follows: TGTGCCAGCCAACCCGGGCCCTCTTCTAACTATGGCTACACCTTC.

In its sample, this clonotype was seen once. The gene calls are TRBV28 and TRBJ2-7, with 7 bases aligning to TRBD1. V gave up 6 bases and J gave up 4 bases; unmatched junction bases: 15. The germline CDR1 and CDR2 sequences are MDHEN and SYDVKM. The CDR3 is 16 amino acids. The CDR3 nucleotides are TGTGCCAGCAGCACAGCAGAGACCGGGACAGAGTACGAGCAGTACTTC. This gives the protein CASSTAETGTEYEQYF.

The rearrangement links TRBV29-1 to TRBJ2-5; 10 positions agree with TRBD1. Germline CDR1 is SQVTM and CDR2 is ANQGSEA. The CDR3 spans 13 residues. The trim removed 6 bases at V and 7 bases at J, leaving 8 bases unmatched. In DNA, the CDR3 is TGCAGCGTCCCGGGACAGGGGACTGGGACCCAGTACTTC. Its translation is CSVPGQGTGTQYF.

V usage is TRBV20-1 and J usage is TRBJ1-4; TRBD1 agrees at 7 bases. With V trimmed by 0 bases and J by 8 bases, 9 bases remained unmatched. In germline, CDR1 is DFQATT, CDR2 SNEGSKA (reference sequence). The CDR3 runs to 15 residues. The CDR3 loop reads CSARDLKGAGEKLFF. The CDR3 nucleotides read TGCAGTGCTAGAGATTTGAAGGGGGCGGGCGAAAAACTGTTTTTT.

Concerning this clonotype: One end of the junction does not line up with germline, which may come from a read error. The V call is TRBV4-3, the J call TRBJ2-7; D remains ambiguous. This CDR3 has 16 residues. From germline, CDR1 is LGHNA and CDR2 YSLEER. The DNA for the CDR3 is TGCACCAGCAGCCAAGATTTCACACTCGCCTCCTACGAGCAGTACTTC. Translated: CTSSQDFTLASYEQYF.

CDR3 in DNA: TGTGCCAGCAGCTTGCAGGGTTTGGGGAAGACTGAAGCTTTCTTT. It yields the protein CASSLQGLGKTEAFF. The chain couples TRBV5-5 to TRBJ1-1; weak D call: TRBD1 (5 bases). Germline CDR1 is SGHKS and CDR2 is YYEKEE (reference sequence). With 1 base removed from V and 5 bases from J, the gap between germline ends came to 15 bases. This CDR3 comprises 15 residues.

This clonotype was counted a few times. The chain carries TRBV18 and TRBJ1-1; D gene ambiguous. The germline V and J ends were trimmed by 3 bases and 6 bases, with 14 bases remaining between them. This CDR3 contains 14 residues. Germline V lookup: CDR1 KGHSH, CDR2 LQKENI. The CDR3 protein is CASSPIHVQSEAFF. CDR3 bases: TGTGCCAGCTCACCGATCCACGTGCAGTCTGAAGCTTTCTTT.

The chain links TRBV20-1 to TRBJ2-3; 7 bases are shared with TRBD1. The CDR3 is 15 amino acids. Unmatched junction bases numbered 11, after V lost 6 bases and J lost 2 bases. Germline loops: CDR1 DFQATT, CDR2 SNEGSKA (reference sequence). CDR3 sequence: CSAKSGTEITDTQYF. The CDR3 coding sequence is TGCAGTGCCAAATCCGGGACAGAGATCACAGATACGCAGTATTTT.

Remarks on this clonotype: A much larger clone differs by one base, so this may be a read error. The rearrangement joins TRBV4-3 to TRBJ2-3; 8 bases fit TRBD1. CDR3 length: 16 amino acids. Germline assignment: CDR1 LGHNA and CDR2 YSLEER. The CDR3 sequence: CTSSQEGDRNTDTQYF. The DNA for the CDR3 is TGCACCAGCAGCCAAGAAGGGGACAGGAACACAGATACGCAGTATTTT.

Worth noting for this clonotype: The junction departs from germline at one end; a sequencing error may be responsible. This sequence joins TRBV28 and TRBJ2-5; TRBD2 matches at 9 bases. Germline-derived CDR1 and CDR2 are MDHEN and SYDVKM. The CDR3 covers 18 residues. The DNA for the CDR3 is TGTGCCAGCAGTTATTTAATGTTTGGGCGGGAGGGTCTGGAGACCCAGCACTTC. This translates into CASSYLMFGREGLETQHF.

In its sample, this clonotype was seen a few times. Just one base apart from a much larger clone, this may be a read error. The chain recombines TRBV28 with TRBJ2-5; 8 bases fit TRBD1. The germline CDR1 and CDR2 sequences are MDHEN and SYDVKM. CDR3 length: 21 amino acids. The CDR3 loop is CASSSFLNRGKSRGFQETRYF. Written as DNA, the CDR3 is TGTGCCAGCAGTTCATTCTTAAACAGGGGGAAATCCCGGGGGTTTCAAGAGACCCGGTACTTC.

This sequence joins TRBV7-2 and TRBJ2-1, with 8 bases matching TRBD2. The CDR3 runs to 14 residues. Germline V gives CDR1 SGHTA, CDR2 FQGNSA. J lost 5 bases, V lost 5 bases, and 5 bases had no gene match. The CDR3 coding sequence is TGTGCCAGCAGCACGCGGGGGGCTCACAATGAGCAGTTCTTC. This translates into CASSTRGAHNEQFF.